This T cell receptor beta chain was identified during a study of pediatric ulcerative colitis. Before the diagnostic colonoscopy, ulcerative colitis patients were free of immunosuppressive medication. Here immunoSEQ multiplex PCR was the method, and the copy in TCRdb shows in-frame clones only, minus some. Of about 36,000 clones listed, approximately 82% were seen once; the top ten hold roughly 20%. Study outcomes and limitations: Ulcerative colitis patients shared more blood-rectal clones than controls. Total lymphocyte DNA, not sorted subsets, was the template.

On this clone: What it recognizes is unknown.

CDR1 is MGHRA, CDR2 YSYEKL, per germline. Trimming removed 3 bases from V and 11 bases from J; junction bases left unmatched: 5. The CDR3 totals 14 residues. The clonotype was recovered from a girl between 5 and 17 years old with moderate ulcerative colitis. Sequencing used blood. V and J are TRBV4-1 and TRBJ1-6, with TRBD1 identical over 9 bases. Here the CDR3 reads CASSHGTGSPPLHF. Written as DNA, the CDR3 is TGCGCCAGCAGCCACGGGACAGGGTCCCCACCCCTCCACTTT.